This T cell receptor (beta chain) is drawn from a study of T cell responses to AZD1222 COVID-19 vaccine. On this clone: Antigen specificity is unknown.

Overall study findings and caveats: Close to half of all spike-specific TCRs reportedly target regions of the variants that are unmutated. Clonal diversity may have been underestimated, and the donors were mostly white British, with more females than males.

The protocol was immunoSEQ multiplex PCR, while the TCRdb copy is restricted to in-frame clones and leaves out a portion. The sample consists of about 140,000 clones, roughly nine tenths of them appearing once. The CDR3 sequence is 15 residues long. The V end lost 4 bases, the J end lost 4 bases, and 16 bases lay between the germline ends. This rearrangement joins TRBV23-1 to TRBJ1-2, with D hard to call. TRBV23-1 is recorded as an ORF, its role being uncertain. This TCR was recovered from an adult who received the AZD1222 COVID-19 vaccine. The specimen comprised peripheral blood, sampled 28 days after the second AZD1222 dose. CDR3 coding DNA: TGCGCCAGCAGTCTACACCCCCTCCGAGGCTATGGCTACACCTTC. Encoded protein: CASSLHPLRGYGYTF.